This T cell receptor (beta chain) was observed in a study of STAT5B mutations in CD4+ large granular lymphocyte leukemia. V gave up 5 bases and J gave up 5 bases, with 13 bases separating them. The CDR3 has 13 residues. Germline CDR1 reads SGHTA; CDR2 reads FQGNSA. The data were produced by immunoSEQ multiplex PCR, yet TCRdb's version contains in-frame clones alone and is incomplete. The top ten clones hold approximately 2.5% of a sample with 25,000 to 35,000 clones, around four fifths of them seen once. Sequencing was carried out using CD4+ T cells from blood buffy coats. The clonotype was recovered from a human donor in good health. The V and J genes are TRBV7-2 and TRBJ2-7, with D hard to call. The CDR3 DNA sequence: TGTGCCAGCAGCCTAAGCTGGGTGGACGAGCAGTACTTC. Translated: CASSLSWVDEQYF. Based on the CDR3 plus reference TRBV7-2 and TRBJ2-7, the full variable domain is GAGVSQSPSNKVTEKGKDVELRCDPISGHTALYWYRQSLGQGLEFLIYFQGNSAPDKSGLPSDRFSAERTGGSVSTLTIQRTQQEDSAVYLCASSLSWVDEQYFGPGTRLTVT.